The table lists the clone carrying this T cell receptor (beta chain) with many counts. The source of the sample is a study of Graves' ophthalmopathy and Graves' hyperthyroidism. The CDR3 totals 12 residues. CDR1 is LNHDA, CDR2 SQIVND, per germline (reference sequence). J gave up 7 bases and V 6 bases, and 4 bases lay outside the gene matches. The authors amplified TCR beta CDR3 regions from RNA transcripts. HTBI primers were used in a first-round RT-PCR, which preceded a second-round multiplex PCR. TCRdb reprocessed the multiplex PCR reads via MiXCR and lists one record per CDR3 protein. The table has around 600,000 distinct CDR3 sequences, more than 40% seen once.

This rearrangement joins TRBV19 to TRBJ2-7; 9 nucleotides align to TRBD1. The TCR comes from an adult man with Graves' ophthalmopathy. The sample taken for sequencing was peripheral blood. The CDR3, as DNA: TGTGCCAGTAGGGGACAGGGTCGGGAGCAGTACTTC. This sequence encodes CASRGQGREQYF.